This T cell receptor beta chain appears in the sequencing data of a study of OX40 agonist ivuxolimab in advanced cancers. Study-level points and caveats: Expanded clones tended on average to be more numerous among CD8+ T cells than CD4+.

Of note for this clone: Its target is not known.

The protocol was immunoSEQ multiplex PCR, while the TCRdb copy is restricted to in-frame clones and leaves out a portion. The table has approximately 84,000 clones, more than 70% seen once. This CDR3 contains 14 residues. The germline CDR1 and CDR2 sequences are SGHRS and YFSETQ. Trimming left V 1 base short and J 0 bases short, with 7 bases between. The starting material was CD4+ or CD8+ T cells sorted from blood, obtained in a trial of the OX40 agonist ivuxolimab. The clonotype originates from an adult with an advanced solid tumor such as melanoma, head and neck, liver or kidney cancer. The chain carries TRBV5-1 and TRBJ1-2; D gene ambiguous. CDR3 in amino acids: CASSLSPTNYGYTF. Here the CDR3 DNA reads TGCGCCAGCAGCTTGAGCCCGACTAACTATGGCTACACCTTC.